The present TCR beta chain was sequenced within a study of blood T cell repertoires in COVID-19. Across the whole study: Acute and convalescent COVID-19 specimens originated in the United States, Italy and Spain. T cells, B-cell-depleted T cells, or PBMCs supplied cDNA or gDNA.

Authors' data handling: Nucleated cell counts were estimated from reference gene primer amplification. TCRdb's copy holds only in-frame clones and misses some; the assay was immunoSEQ multiplex PCR. Clone size and the V and J calls come from that table; the DNA yielded D and trimming. This sample carries some 87,000 clones, 85% of them seen once, and the ten largest clones take about 12%. The CDR3 consists of 16 residues. Trimming took 0 bases from V and 3 from J; bases not matched to a gene: 5. CDR1 is SGHRS, CDR2 YFSETQ, per germline. Only a few counts were recorded for this clone. The receptor's source is a woman in her 70s with active or convalescent COVID-19. Material: peripheral blood. V is TRBV5-1 and J is TRBJ1-5, with 8 bases that match TRBD1. In DNA form, the CDR3 reads TGCGCCAGCAGCTTGGGTACAGGGGGGGCCAATCAGCCCCAGCATTTT. Amino acid sequence: CASSLGTGGANQPQHF. Looking up the rest from reference TRBV5-1 and TRBJ1-5 gives the full variable domain: KAGVTQTPRYLIKTRGQQVTLSCSPISGHRSVSWYQQTPGQGLQFLFEYFSETQRNKGNFPGRFSGRQFSNSRSEMNVSTLELGDSALYLCASSLGTGGANQPQHFGDGTRLSIL.